These 14 T cell receptor beta chains originate from one sample sequenced in a study of OX40 agonist ivuxolimab in advanced cancers. This table comes from immunoSEQ multiplex PCR, and its TCRdb copy is limited to in-frame clones, with some not included. The profile shows 72,000 or so clones, approximately 83% of them singletons. The sample in question was CD4+ or CD8+ T cells sorted from blood, obtained in a trial of the OX40 agonist ivuxolimab. These receptors were taken from an adult with an advanced solid tumor such as melanoma, head and neck, liver or kidney cancer.

V and J are TRBV4-1 and TRBJ2-1; 9 nucleotides match TRBD2. Germline V gene lookup returns CDR1 MGHRA and CDR2 YSYEKL. CDR3 length: 15 residues. J was trimmed by 8 bases and V by 5 bases; bases with no gene match: 10. CDR3 sequence: CASSVVGLASDEQFF. Written as DNA, the CDR3 is TGCGCCAGCAGCGTAGTCGGACTAGCGAGCGATGAGCAGTTCTTC.

The CDR3 sequence: CASSLGAGGYTF. The CDR3 bases are TGTGCCAGCAGCTTAGGGGCAGGGGGCTACACCTTC. This chain links TRBV7-6 with TRBJ1-2; D may be TRBD1 (5 bases). V was clipped by 1 base and J by 8 bases, with 8 bases between them. Per the germline V gene, CDR1 is SGHVS and CDR2 is FNYEAQ. The CDR3 length is 12 residues. Full variable domain (rest looked up from reference TRBV7-6 and TRBJ1-2): GAGVSQSPRYKVTKRGQDVALRCDPISGHVSLYWYRQALGQGPEFLTYFNYEAQQDKSGLPNDRFSAERPEGSISTLTIQRTEQRDSAMYRCASSLGAGGYTFGSGTRLTVV.

DNA for the CDR3: TGTGCCAGCAGCCCACAGGGGAACACTGAAGCTTTCTTT. It specifies CASSPQGNTEAFF. The chain joins TRBV5-4 to TRBJ1-1, with a possible D match to TRBD1 (6 bases). Trimming pared 4 bases from V and 1 base from J, leaving 8 bases between. CDR3 length: 13 amino acids. CDR1 is SGHNT and CDR2 is YYREEE in the germline V gene (reference sequence). The whole variable domain, filled in from reference TRBV5-4 and TRBJ1-1, reads ETGVTQSPTHLIKTRGQQVTLRCSSQSGHNTVSWYQQALGQGPQFIFQYYREEENGRGNFPPRFSGLQFPNYSSELNVNALELDDSALYLCASSPQGNTEAFFGQGTRLTVV.

The rearrangement joins TRBV27 to TRBJ1-5; 7 bases align to TRBD1. Per germline, CDR1 MNHEY and CDR2 SMNVEV (reference sequence). The V segment lost 7 bases and the J segment 2 bases; nucleotides outside the gene matches: 14. The CDR3 runs to 17 residues. CDR3 in DNA: TGTGCCAGCATGGCCGGGACAGACTTTAGGGGCAATCAGCCCCAGCATTTT. Protein product: CASMAGTDFRGNQPQHF.

The J gene is TRBJ1-6, the V gene TRBV9; tentatively, D is TRBD1 (5 bases). The V gene lost 0 bases and the J gene lost 6 bases, with 7 bases spanning the gap. CDR3 length: 14 amino acids. The germline V gene encodes CDR1 SGDLS and CDR2 YYNGEE. The CDR3 region is CASSVVGTNSPLHF. CDR3 in DNA: TGTGCCAGCAGCGTAGTAGGGACTAATTCACCCCTCCACTTT.

This chain connects TRBV23-1 to TRBJ1-2; D is uncertain. TRBV23-1 is assigned to the ORF class and has an uncertain function. V was pared by 7 bases and J by 6 bases, with 3 bases between. The CDR3 length is 9 residues. CDR3 DNA: TGCGCCAGCATTGATGGCTACACCTTC. Translated, it gives CASIDGYTF.

The rearrangement uses TRBV6-5 and TRBJ2-5; possible D gene TRBD2, 7 bases. The ends were cut back, 6 bases at V and 5 bases at J, with 19 bases in the middle. CDR3 size: 15 residues. Germline values: CDR1 MNHEY, CDR2 SVGAGI. CDR3 DNA sequence: TGTGCCAGCAGAGGGGGGGGTCTGGAGCAGGAGACCCAGTACTTC. It codes for CASRGGGLEQETQYF.

V is TRBV9 and J is TRBJ2-2; TRBD1 matches at 7 bases. The CDR3 consists of 17 residues. Germline CDR1 and CDR2: SGDLS and YYNGEE. V shed 5 bases, J shed 0 bases, and the junction held 10 bases outside the gene matches. CDR3: CASSYTPGTANTGELFF. As DNA, the CDR3 is TGTGCCAGCAGTTACACCCCCGGGACAGCGAACACCGGGGAGCTGTTTTTT.

Only one count was recorded for this clone. The V call is TRBV10-3, the J call TRBJ2-7; the match to TRBD1 covers 7 bases. After removal of 2 bases from V and 5 bases from J, the junction contained 6 bases not matched to a gene. This CDR3 is 14 amino acids long. Germline V gene lookup returns CDR1 ENHRY and CDR2 SYGVKD. Here the CDR3 DNA reads TGTGCCATCAGTGAGGGTCGACAGGGCCACGAGCAGTACTTC. It encodes CAISEGRQGHEQYF.

This chain uses TRBV4-3 with TRBJ1-2, with D unclear. Germline-derived CDR1 and CDR2 are LGHNA and YSLEER. The CDR3 sequence is 15 residues long. V lost 0 bases, J lost 2 bases, and 10 bases lay in between. The CDR3 DNA sequence: TGCGCCAGCAGCCAAGATCTGACTTTGAACTATGGCTACACCTTC. It specifies CASSQDLTLNYGYTF.

In its sample, this clone was seen a few times. The V gene is TRBV19, the J gene TRBJ1-5; a weak D match, TRBD1 (6 bases). The CDR3 totals 15 residues. From germline, CDR1 is LNHDA and CDR2 SQIVND (reference sequence). V lost 5 bases, J lost 3 bases, and 14 bases lay in between. CDR3 DNA: TGTGCCAGTAGTCCCCAGGGACACGCCAATCAGCCCCAGCATTTT. It is translated as CASSPQGHANQPQHF.

The chain joins TRBV28 to TRBJ1-6; D is unclear. Between the trimmed V and J ends, which lost 5 bases and 10 bases, there was a span of 12 bases. Germline values: CDR1 MDHEN, CDR2 SYDVKM. CDR3 length: 13 amino acids. For the CDR3, the DNA is TGTGCCAGCAGTGCCTACATGAACTCACCCCTCCACTTT. Its protein is CASSAYMNSPLHF.

V usage is TRBV6-5 and J usage is TRBJ1-2; D is uncertain. V lost 4 bases and J lost 4, with 13 bases in between. The CDR3 sequence is 14 residues long. Germline V CDR1 and CDR2: MNHEY, SVGAGI. The CDR3 reads CASSSTPASYGYTF. The CDR3 coding sequence is TGTGCCAGCAGTTCGACACCTGCGAGCTATGGCTACACCTTC.

V usage is TRBV4-1 and J usage is TRBJ1-2; 10 bases are a match to TRBD1. The CDR3 is 19 amino acids. The germline V gene has CDR1 MGHRA and CDR2 YSYEKL. The ends lost 0 bases at V and 8 bases at J; junction bases unmatched: 18. CDR3 nucleotide sequence: TGCGCCAGCAGCCAAGAGGGGACAGGGGTGGATGGACGGTGGACGGGCTACACCTTC. Protein product: CASSQEGTGVDGRWTGYTF.